This T cell receptor beta chain derives from a study of T cell repertoires in cytomegalovirus infection. To note about this clonotype: Its antigen is as yet unknown.

TCRdb redid the calling of the reads with MiXCR, one entry per CDR3 protein. Found here are around 570,000 distinct CDR3 sequences, about 39% of them singletons; the top ten hold more than 40%. Trimming cost V 1 base and J 3 bases; bases outside gene matches: 6. Germline V gives CDR1 SGHNT, CDR2 YYREEE (reference sequence). CDR3 length: 16 residues. The sequence came from a human donor in good health (CMV status not recorded). Some clones in this sample may be carry-over from other donors' samples. The sample consisted of cultured PBMCs, taken from culture after CMV antigen stimulation. The rearrangement links TRBV5-4 to TRBJ2-5; 10 nucleotides line up with TRBD2. Here the CDR3 reads CASSLRSGGAEETQYF. Written as DNA, the CDR3 is TGTGCCAGCAGCTTGAGGAGCGGGGGGGCTGAAGAGACCCAGTACTTC. The variable domain in full, completed from reference TRBV5-4 and TRBJ2-5, reads ETGVTQSPTHLIKTRGQQVTLRCSSQSGHNTVSWYQQALGQGPQFIFQYYREEENGRGNFPPRFSGLQFPNYSSELNVNALELDDSALYLCASSLRSGGAEETQYFGPGTRLLVL.